The following is a T cell receptor (beta chain) sequence with its context. In its sample, this clone was seen once. Its antigen is still unknown. Per-nucleotide qualities are absent, and no much larger clonotype sits a single base away. Looking up the germline V gene yields CDR1 SNHLY and CDR2 FYNNEI. At the junction V is shortened by 3 bases and J by 6 bases, with 9 bases in between. Counted from cysteine to phenylalanine, this CDR3 has 13 amino acids. The DNA shown is the 39-base CDR3, in frame from base 1. The sample comes from a study of cytomegalovirus exposure and HLA in healthy donors (dated by TCRdb to about 2017). For the study in its entirety: According to an earlier analysis of several hundred of the donors, 150 million to 200 million T cells yielded over 100 million unique TCR beta sequences and 276 Gb of sequence data. Around 320 gigabases of sequencing data and 70 million to 100 million unique TCR sequences were included in an early release covering several hundred HLA-typed donors. Of the approximately 370 genotyped donors, less than 85% were placed in the genetic ancestry cluster associated with self-reported Caucasian donors. The aim of the study was to test whether cataloging public T cell receptors could identify signatures of past pathogen exposure. Using immunosequencing, the study profiled T cell repertoires from 640 or so subjects and related those repertoires to cytomegalovirus serostatus. In addition to the first cohort of about 650 subjects, a separate validation cohort of some 120 different subjects was used. To predict cytomegalovirus infection status, the study combined high-throughput TCR immunosequencing, statistical association of individual TCRs with disease status, and machine learning. In a later analysis, previously published TCR beta repertoires from about 640 donors were re-analyzed and high-resolution HLA genotyping was added so that TCR occurrence patterns could be studied. Rather than drawing on any new phenotypic data, the later analysis identified candidate immune exposures from TCR beta sequences and the way those sequences occurred across donors. An earlier analysis of around 640 of the donors used high-throughput TCR beta sequencing to judge whether each TCR beta V gene segment behaved as functional or pseudogenic. Donor age, sex, ethnicity and CMV serostatus were compiled together with the repertoire data. Genome-wide SNP genotypes for about 60% of the 666 donors were used in a later genetic analysis, which treated that subset as a discovery cohort. All discovery cohort repertoires had been generated on a single sequencing platform. Both class I and class II loci were covered by HLA typing, at four-digit resolution. Typing coverage varied by locus: about 629-640 donors for A, B, C, DRB1 and DQB1; about 520 for DQA1; some 610 for DPA1; roughly 450 for DPB1. A few DR-DQ haplotypes were treated as single units for association and clustering because of strong linkage in the cohort. On average, around 240,000 unique TCR beta nucleotide sequences were sequenced per donor among more than 350 genotyped donors of the cohort, with approximately 18% of those sequences being non-productive. Broad study findings and their caveats: In both the original and validation cohorts, the classifier was reported to diagnose cytomegalovirus status with high specificity and sensitivity. The cohort was sequenced for TCR beta chains only, and without alpha or paired-chain data the features that could be detected were limited. Because some donors lacked HLA typing at each locus, the association tests relied only on the typed subset. Presence/absence analyses assumed roughly uniform sequencing depth across donors, an assumption that may not hold. A group of highly shared sequence variants was considered likely to be a technical artifact of the sequencing pipeline. In vitro tests confirmed that a few of the cytomegalovirus-associated TCR beta chains recognize cytomegalovirus antigens. Linkage disequilibrium might explain the correlated functional status among segregating V segments, but an unknown experimental factor could not be excluded. According to a later genetic analysis, donors in an Asian-associated ancestry cluster had fewer N-insertions in productive TCRs than the approximately 670-donor mean. The study listed 150 to 200 TCR beta chains as associated with cytomegalovirus. The only immune exposure information available for the cohort was CMV serostatus. Assigning TCR associations to individual alleles was difficult when HLA alleles, especially DR and DQ, strongly co-occurred. According to a later analysis, most CMV-associated TCR beta chains appeared to be HLA-restricted, and the HLA associations seemed to be driven largely by CMV exposure. In a later analysis, HLA-associated TCR beta chains were found to be more clonally expanded and to have lower generation probabilities than equally common non-associated chains. A later genetic analysis associated a missense DCLRE1C variant with V-gene and J-gene trimming of TCR beta chains, and an independent cohort replicated the association. Because the 87-base-pair reads could not distinguish some IMGT-functional V segments, including TRBV6-2 and TRBV6-3, those segments were excluded. Most TCR sequences were seen in very few donors, while some public TCRs were found in many individuals. Several of the top co-occurrence clusters appeared to be linked to parvovirus B19, influenza, CMV and Epstein-Barr virus, according to a later analysis. In a later analysis, the rate of TCR association differed among HLA loci, with DRB1 alleles having the most associated TCRs and HLA-C alleles having the fewest. In an earlier analysis of 587 of the donors, most TCR beta V segments appeared in productive rearrangements about 87% or about 30% of the time, broadly matching IMGT annotations. The authors suggested that the approach could potentially be generalized to other disease states and immunological phenotypes. Some 16 rarely observed V segments, including chromosome 9 orphons, were excluded from the earlier analysis of almost 600 of the donors because counts were too low. At a false discovery rate of 0.05, a later analysis linked 15,000 to 20,000 TCR beta sequences to specific HLA alleles. A further reported finding was that TCR beta sequences accurately predicted the HLA-A and HLA-B alleles for most subjects in the first cohort.

The cohort comprised hundreds of healthy bone marrow donors. At the time of sampling, all cohort members were nominally healthy, though unrecorded immune exposures were likely present. The donor tested CMV seronegative, placing the donor among the roughly 350 seronegative members of the cohort. A peripheral blood sample was collected from each donor, and TCR beta sequencing was performed on peripheral blood mononuclear cells. The Qiagen DNeasy Blood Extraction Kit was used to extract genomic DNA from the blood cell samples. Receptor amplification or capture employed the immunoSEQ multiplex PCR assay. A mixture of 60 forward primers for TCR Vbeta segments and 13 reverse primers for TCR Jbeta segments was used in the multiplex PCR. The CDR3 region of rearranged TCR beta genes was amplified from genomic DNA with a multiplex PCR assay. Amplified TCR beta libraries were sequenced as 87-base-pair reads on the Illumina HiSeq System. Processing in the source paper ran as follows. A later analysis counted about 80 million unique TCR beta chains across the 550 to 750 repertoires, and 9.5 million to 11 million of these chains were shared by at least two donors. A nearest-neighbor algorithm error-corrected the raw reads and collapsed the reads into unique sequences, merging closely related sequences to remove PCR and sequencing errors. Alignment of CDR3 sequences to IMGT reference sequences was used to assign V, D and J gene segments. For a sequence to be retained, a match of at least six nucleotides was required to both a V gene segment and a J gene segment. Rearrangements were called productive when the CDR3 lacked stop codons and stayed in frame with V and J; all others were non-productive. CDR3 was defined according to IMGT convention as the region running from the second conserved V-encoded cysteine to the conserved J-encoded phenylalanine. The earlier analysis of 500 to 750 of the donors excluded any sequence lacking an unambiguous match to a single V gene segment. An earlier analysis of 587 of the donors classified V segments as functional when productive rearrangements were above 56.7% and as segregating when the standard deviation between donors was above 5%. A statistical classification framework was built for diagnosing cytomegalovirus status from the catalog of TCR beta chain sequences. In a later analysis, V and J genes were assigned by comparing TCR nucleotide sequences against IMGT/GENE-DB human TR gene sequences. The TCRdist pipeline was used in a later analysis to assign CDR3 sequences and most-parsimonious VDJ recombination scenarios. A later analysis defined each TCR beta chain by its CDR3 amino acid sequence plus V-gene family, and excluded reads lacking a unique V-gene family. To address suspected cross-contamination and a sequencing artifact, a later analysis removed around 590 highly shared, low-generation-probability nucleotide sequences. For each public chain, a later analysis derived a clonal expansion index from normalized ranks of inferred template counts within each repertoire. Generation probabilities in a later analysis came from a VDJ recombination model fitted to out-of-frame rearrangements, and those results were checked against IGoR. Hypergeometric tests were used in a later analysis to score TCR-TCR, TCR-HLA and TCR-CMV co-occurrence, with a repertoire-size bias correction applied to the TCR pairs. In a later analysis, false discovery rates were estimated by permuting HLA or CMV assignments 20 times. In a later analysis, co-occurring TCRs were grouped with DBSCAN, and TCRdist sequence similarity was added when clustering was performed within HLA-allele-positive subsets. Co-occurrence clustering excluded repertoires with fewer than 30,000 or more than 120,000 public chains, plus five with anomalous nucleotide sharing. TCRdb stores this immuneACCESS table with in-frame sequences only. Part of the clones is absent; in the studies checked, under half of the shortfall reflects unresolved V genes, and no reason is known for the rest. For V, J and clone size, that table is used; D and trimming come from the DNA. Counted in this sample were hundreds of thousands of clones; 76% of them appeared once. The ten largest make up 0.55% to 0.75% of the sample.

Sequences were obtained from PBMCs. The source is a man aged 18 to 29 in good health and CMV-seronegative. The chain was built from TRBV2 and TRBJ2-1, with no confident D gene call. The DNA sequence is TGTGCCAGCAGTGATTACGACTGCAATGAGCAGTTCTTC. This sequence encodes CASSDYDCNEQFF.